Given below is one T cell receptor beta chain in context. Some clones are missing from TCRdb's copy, which holds only in-frame ones; the method was immunoSEQ multiplex PCR. The data hold roughly 35,000 clones, with 78% observed a single time. The sample belongs to a study of blood T cell repertoires in COVID-19. Study-level information: Nucleic acid was either cDNA or gDNA, and it came from T cells, B-cell-depleted T cells, or PBMCs.

V dropped 1 base and J dropped 4 bases, with 14 bases sitting between them. This CDR3 has 17 residues. Germline V gene lookup returns CDR1 SGHVS and CDR2 FNYEAQ. Sequences were obtained from peripheral blood. The clonotype was recovered from a man aged 65-85 years with acute or convalescent COVID-19. The rearrangement joins TRBV7-6 to TRBJ2-6; possible D gene TRBD2, 5 bases. The CDR3 sequence: CASSLGSGVKGANVLTF. CDR3 sequence (DNA): TGTGCCAGCAGCTTAGGGTCCGGGGTCAAAGGGGCCAACGTCCTGACTTTC.